This is a list of T cell receptor beta chains from one sample in a study of blood T cells in healthy people across ages. In TCRdb, the 5' RACE reads were re-called with MiXCR into one record per CDR3 protein. This table has some 370,000 distinct CDR3 sequences, more than 45% appearing once. What was sequenced was blood. The receptor set was obtained from a man aged 60 to 75 in good health. CDR3s include the opening cysteine and the closing phenylalanine or tryptophan. D genes are given only for firm matches. Clone size appears in some rows only: once, few, many, or a class for an expanded clone.

cdr3_aa cdr3_nt v_call clone_size j_call d_call
CASSLARSSRNEQFF TGTGCCAGCAGCTTAGCGCGCTCCAGTCGAAATGAGCAGTTCTTC TRBV7-2 NA TRBJ2-1 NA
CASSQEMGWRGYTF TGTGCCAGCAGCCAAGAAATGGGCTGGCGGGGCTACACCTTC TRBV3-1 NA TRBJ1-2 NA
CASTEAFGLAGPTQNEQYF TGTGCCAGCACCGAAGCCTTCGGGCTAGCGGGGCCGACACAGAATGAGCAGTACTTC TRBV2 NA TRBJ2-5 TRBD2
CASSQYRATNEELFF TGCGCCAGCAGCCAATACAGAGCAACTAATGAAGAACTGTTTTTT TRBV5-1 once TRBJ1-4 NA
CASSLGGRDEQFF TGTGCCAGCAGCTTGGGGGGTAGGGATGAGCAGTTCTTC TRBV11-3 NA TRBJ2-1 NA
CATSRNQGTGANVLTF TGTGCCACCAGCAGAAACCAGGGGACCGGGGCCAACGTCCTGACTTTC TRBV15 NA TRBJ2-6 NA
CASSLGGTGSNEKLFF TGTGCCAGCAGTTTAGGTGGGACCGGGAGCAATGAAAAACTGTTTTTT TRBV12-3/TRBV12-4 few TRBJ1-4 NA
CASSPSQRGVYNEQYF TGCGCCAGCAGCCCCTCCCAGCGGGGGGTCTACAATGAGCAGTACTTC TRBV5-1 NA TRBJ2-7 TRBD2
CSAGDSGGYKETQYF TGCAGTGCTGGAGATAGCGGGGGGTACAAAGAGACCCAGTACTTC TRBV20-1 NA TRBJ2-5 TRBD2
CAWSTGRSADTQYF TGTGCCTGGAGTACAGGTCGGAGCGCAGATACGCAGTATTTT TRBV30 NA TRBJ2-3 NA
CASSFTGQGGNEQFF TGTGCCAGCAGCTTTACGGGACAGGGGGGGAATGAGCAGTTCTTC TRBV7-2 NA TRBJ2-1 TRBD1
CATSDFTDRSNTEAFF TGTGCCACCAGTGATTTTACGGACAGGTCGAACACTGAAGCTTTCTTT TRBV24-1 NA TRBJ1-1 TRBD1
CASSLEAPSGVRNEQYF TGTGCCAGCAGCTTAGAGGCTCCTAGCGGGGTGCGAAATGAGCAGTACTTC TRBV11-2 NA TRBJ2-5 TRBD2
CTSSYEAGQAYEQYF TGTACCAGCAGTTACGAGGCGGGACAGGCCTACGAGCAGTACTTC TRBV6-5 NA TRBJ2-7 TRBD1
CASSLTSGRSDTQYF TGTGCCAGCAGCTTGACTAGCGGGAGGTCAGATACGCAGTATTTT TRBV27 many TRBJ2-3 TRBD2
CASTETGGPEDEQYF TGCGCCAGCACTGAGACGGGAGGGCCGGAAGACGAGCAGTACTTC TRBV5-1 NA TRBJ2-7 TRBD2
CSAELAGGYEQYF TGCAGCGCAGAACTAGCGGGGGGCTACGAGCAGTACTTC TRBV29-1 NA TRBJ2-7 TRBD2
CATSRVGTTLNEQFF TGTGCCACCAGCAGAGTTGGGACTACCTTGAATGAGCAGTTCTTC TRBV15 NA TRBJ2-1 TRBD2
CASSLNRQGGGYTF TGTGCCAGCAGCTTGAACAGGCAGGGAGGCGGCTACACCTTC TRBV7-2 few TRBJ1-2 NA
CSASKRSGGSSYEQYF TGCAGTGCTAGCAAGCGGAGTGGGGGTAGCTCCTACGAGCAGTACTTC TRBV20-1 few TRBJ2-7 NA
CASSPQEQGRQPQHF TGTGCCAGCAGCCCTCAGGAGCAGGGTCGACAGCCCCAGCATTTT TRBV7-2 NA TRBJ1-5 NA